One T cell receptor beta chain is described in this entry. Its target antigen remains unknown. This may be a read error: a much more frequent sequence differs by one nucleotide. Healthy HIV-negative adults with no recently reported acute infections or vaccinations were included as donors. Every donor was a Caucasian adult residing in Nashville, Tennessee, USA. CD4+ T cells were enriched by magnetic negative selection, after which naive cells were positively selected on CD45RA and the negative fraction was taken as the memory subset. Blood was collected by leukapheresis, and PBMCs were isolated by Ficoll-Histopaque density gradient centrifugation and then cryopreserved in liquid nitrogen vapor phase. Analytical flow cytometry was used to check the purity and quantity of each magnetically sorted T cell population. From each sorted fraction, genomic DNA was isolated and quantified by UV absorbance on a Nanodrop 2000c.

This entry belongs to a study of shared clonotypes between healthy human individuals (dated by TCRdb to about 2020). Some background on the complete study: The cohort comprised two women and three men aged 18 to 49 years. To estimate repertoire size and how much clonotypes are shared between individuals, the study performed deep sequencing of blood TCR repertoires from roughly five healthy adults. To increase sequencing depth and limit assay-specific biases, TCR repertoire library preparation and sequencing were carried out by different laboratories using diverse techniques. For each donor, CD4 naive and CD4 memory were each run on three plates, CD8 naive on two plates, and CD8 memory on one plate. Leukapheresis yielded between about 0.94 and 8.9 billion PBMCs per donor. Findings and caveats that apply to the study as a whole: Larger estimated clonotype richness was generally found for naive subsets than for memory subsets. Rarefaction of sorted-subset datasets indicated incomplete sequencing despite the large sequencing depth. Based on pairwise subsampling, the degree of clonotype sharing among donors was expected to be affected by sequencing depth. Across four donors, approximately 5% of naive CD4, roughly 3.5% of naive CD8, approximately 2.5% of memory CD4, and approximately 0.4% of memory CD8 clonotypes were shared. Compared with non-shared clonotypes, the clonotypes found in all four sorted-subset donors had higher generation probabilities. Sampling was restricted to blood, and TCR repertoires in tissues likely differ from the TCR repertoires found in blood. The small number of donors limited the genetic and exposure-history diversity represented.

V is cut back by 5 bases and J by 9 bases, with 8 bases in the junction unmatched. CDR1 and CDR2, looked up from the germline V gene, are SGHDT and YYEEEE. Measured from the cysteine to the phenylalanine, the CDR3 is 13 residues long. The only DNA kept is the CDR3, 39 bases in frame from the first base. TCR CDR3 regions were amplified from genomic DNA by multiplex PCR using the deep immunoSEQ assay. Extracted genomic DNA from each cell subset was distributed evenly across all wells of several immunoSEQ 96-well plates, and each plate was treated as a replicate. For sorted subsets, each replicate PCR was loaded with about 0.2 ug genomic DNA, equivalent to about 30,000 T cell genomes. Purified libraries were measured with a Qubit 3.0 fluorometer, size-checked on a Bioanalyzer 2100, and measured again with the KAPA Library Quantification kit. Every immunoSEQ 96-well plate was sequenced on a separate single-read 150-cycle Illumina NextSeq 550 flow cell. The authors' analysis ran thus. Because the immunoSEQ output included only junctional sequences and no quality scores, the filtering could not be the same as the filtering used for full-length reads. Sequences were annotated with PyIR, a Python wrapper for IgBLAST v1.9, and V/J genes and CDR3 were assigned using IMGT germline references. Reads were filtered out if the reads had weak V/J assignments (E-value above 1e-6), no CDR3, stop codons, out-of-frame junctions, or ambiguous translated residues. A V3J clonotype was defined by an identical inferred V gene, J gene, and CDR3 amino acid sequence. The percentage overlap between two repertoires was calculated by dividing the number of shared unique clonotypes by the size of the smaller repertoire. Three approaches were used to assess repertoire richness: RTK rarefaction, the Chao1 estimator, and Recon v2.1 estimates of unobserved clonotypes. Generation probabilities were computed with OLGA for all TCRbeta clonotypes obtained by the gDNA method from four donors. Here the immuneACCESS table is served through TCRdb, limited to in-frame sequences with V and J called. Missing clones are a known gap in these copies; in checked studies unresolved V genes cover under half, and the rest lacks a known reason. V and J calls and clone size are as listed in that table; D and trimming were resolved from the DNA. This sample has 550,000 to 850,000 clones in its table, and roughly two thirds of those were observed once. In total, the top ten clones hold over 1.5% of the sample.

The TCR originated in a woman in her 30s in good health. The sample taken for sequencing was memory CD4+ T cells sorted from blood. Taken with the paper, the label for cell subset or site translates to: CD45RA-negative fraction. This sequence uses TRBV5-6 and TRBJ1-2; 9 middle bases align to TRBD1. The DNA sequence is given as TGTGCCAGCAGTCCAACAGGGGGCAGTAGCTACACCTTC. The resulting protein is CASSPTGGSSYTF.